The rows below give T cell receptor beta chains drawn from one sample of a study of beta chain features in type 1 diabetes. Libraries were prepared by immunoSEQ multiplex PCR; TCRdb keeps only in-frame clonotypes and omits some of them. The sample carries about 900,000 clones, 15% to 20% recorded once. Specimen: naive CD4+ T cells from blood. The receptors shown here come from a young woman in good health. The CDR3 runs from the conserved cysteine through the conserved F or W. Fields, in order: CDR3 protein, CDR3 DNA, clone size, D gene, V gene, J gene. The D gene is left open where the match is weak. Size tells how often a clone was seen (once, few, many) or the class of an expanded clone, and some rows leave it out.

cdr3_aa: CASSPFGQGEETQYF
cdr3_nt: TGTGCCAGCAGCCCTTTTGGTCAGGGGGAAGAGACCCAGTACTTC
clone_size: few
d_call: TRBD1
v_call: TRBV7-9
j_call: TRBJ2-5

cdr3_aa: CASSFTGGKYEQFF
cdr3_nt: TGTGCCAGCAGCTTTACGGGAGGGAAATACGAGCAGTTCTTC
clone_size: .
d_call: TRBD2
v_call: TRBV7-2
j_call: TRBJ2-1

cdr3_aa: CASSRGASGSPGTQYF
cdr3_nt: TGTGCCAGCAGCCGGGGGGCTAGCGGATCCCCCGGTACGCAGTATTTT
clone_size: few
d_call: .
v_call: TRBV7-6
j_call: TRBJ2-3

cdr3_aa: CASSTNWGNEQFF
cdr3_nt: TGTGCCAGCAGTACAAACTGGGGCAATGAGCAGTTCTTC
clone_size: .
d_call: .
v_call: TRBV28
j_call: TRBJ2-1

cdr3_aa: CASSIRGQPQHF
cdr3_nt: TGTGCCAGTAGTATACGCGGTCAGCCCCAGCATTTT
clone_size: .
d_call: .
v_call: TRBV19
j_call: TRBJ1-5

cdr3_aa: CASSPMEGAPINTEAFF
cdr3_nt: TGTGCCAGCTCACCAATGGAGGGGGCGCCCATAAACACTGAAGCTTTCTTT
clone_size: .
d_call: TRBD1
v_call: TRBV18
j_call: TRBJ1-1

cdr3_aa: CASSPARTDTQYF
cdr3_nt: TGTGCCAGCAGCCCCGCCCGCACAGATACGCAGTATTTT
clone_size: .
d_call: .
v_call: TRBV5-4
j_call: TRBJ2-3

cdr3_aa: CASSDLPTRYGSTGELFF
cdr3_nt: TGTGCCAGCAGCGACTTACCTACCCGGTACGGGAGCACCGGGGAGCTGTTTTTT
clone_size: few
d_call: .
v_call: TRBV5-4
j_call: TRBJ2-2

cdr3_aa: CASSVVSHYELF
cdr3_nt: TGTGCCAGCAGTGTGGTGTCACACTACGAACTCTTC
clone_size: .
d_call: .
v_call: TRBV2
j_call: TRBJ2-1

cdr3_aa: CASSKRETRGWGEAFF
cdr3_nt: TGTGCCAGCAGTAAACGGGAAACCCGAGGATGGGGCGAAGCTTTCTTT
clone_size: .
d_call: .
v_call: TRBV2
j_call: TRBJ1-1

cdr3_aa: CASSSSRQPQHF
cdr3_nt: TGTGCCAGCTCAAGTTCGCGGCAGCCCCAGCATTTT
clone_size: few
d_call: .
v_call: TRBV18
j_call: TRBJ1-5

cdr3_aa: CASSRRGRHFFGYTF
cdr3_nt: TGTGCCAGTAGCAGACGGGGACGTCATTTCTTCGGCTACACCTTC
clone_size: .
d_call: .
v_call: TRBV19
j_call: TRBJ1-2

cdr3_aa: CASRKEFLNTEAFF
cdr3_nt: TGTGCCAGCAGGAAGGAGTTTTTGAACACTGAAGCTTTCTTT
clone_size: .
d_call: .
v_call: TRBV7-2
j_call: TRBJ1-1

cdr3_aa: CASSLARAAEAFF
cdr3_nt: TGTGCCAGCAGCTTAGCGCGGGCGGCAGAAGCTTTCTTT
clone_size: few
d_call: .
v_call: TRBV7-9
j_call: TRBJ1-1

cdr3_aa: CASSLVGSGANVLTF
cdr3_nt: TGTGCCAGCAGCTTAGTGGGATCTGGGGCCAACGTCCTGACTTTC
clone_size: .
d_call: .
v_call: TRBV7-9
j_call: TRBJ2-6

cdr3_aa: CASSLSFLPRSYEQYF
cdr3_nt: TGTGCCAGCAGTTTATCTTTCCTCCCCCGCTCCTACGAGCAGTACTTC
clone_size: .
d_call: .
v_call: TRBV27
j_call: TRBJ2-7

cdr3_aa: CASSLHGGYTF
cdr3_nt: TGTGCCAGCAGCTTACATGGTGGCTACACCTTC
clone_size: few
d_call: .
v_call: TRBV7-2
j_call: TRBJ1-2

cdr3_aa: CASSFELTDTQYF
cdr3_nt: TGTGCTAGCAGCTTTGAGCTTACAGATACGCAGTATTTT
clone_size: few
d_call: .
v_call: TRBV7-7
j_call: TRBJ2-3

cdr3_aa: CASSVGTSTGELFF
cdr3_nt: TGTGCCAGCAGCGTAGGTACTAGTACCGGGGAGCTGTTTTTT
clone_size: .
d_call: .
v_call: TRBV9
j_call: TRBJ2-2

cdr3_aa: CASSLAVLANEQFF
cdr3_nt: TGTGCCAGCAGCTTGGCCGTGTTAGCGAATGAGCAATTCTTC
clone_size: .
d_call: .
v_call: TRBV5-4
j_call: TRBJ2-1

cdr3_aa: CASSSARSEQYF
cdr3_nt: TGTGCCAGCAGTTCGGCGCGAAGCGAGCAGTACTTC
clone_size: few
d_call: .
v_call: TRBV28
j_call: TRBJ2-7

cdr3_aa: CASSSGTSFYEQYF
cdr3_nt: TGTGCCAGCAGCTCAGGGACTAGTTTCTACGAGCAGTACTTC
clone_size: few
d_call: TRBD2
v_call: TRBV11-1
j_call: TRBJ2-7

cdr3_aa: CAISDGVVGAVEQYF
cdr3_nt: TGTGCCATCAGTGATGGTGTGGTAGGGGCGGTCGAGCAGTACTTC
clone_size: .
d_call: .
v_call: TRBV10-3
j_call: TRBJ2-7

cdr3_aa: CASSYLAGTAYEQYF
cdr3_nt: TGTGCCAGCAGTTACCTTGCCGGGACAGCCTACGAGCAGTACTTC
clone_size: few
d_call: TRBD1
v_call: TRBV6-5
j_call: TRBJ2-7

cdr3_aa: CASSEITGSDGYTF
cdr3_nt: TGTGCCAGCAGTGAAATAACGGGATCCGATGGCTACACCTTC
clone_size: .
d_call: .
v_call: TRBV2
j_call: TRBJ1-2

cdr3_aa: CSAFFFPEAFF
cdr3_nt: TGCAGTGCTTTCTTCTTTCCCGAAGCTTTCTTT
clone_size: .
d_call: .
v_call: TRBV20-1
j_call: TRBJ1-1

cdr3_aa: CASSSPGLAATGELFF
cdr3_nt: TGTGCCAGCAGTAGTCCGGGACTAGCGGCCACCGGGGAGCTGTTTTTT
clone_size: .
d_call: TRBD2
v_call: TRBV28
j_call: TRBJ2-2

cdr3_aa: CASSPNYSGGSGANVLTF
cdr3_nt: TGTGCCAGCTCACCTAACTACAGCGGGGGCTCTGGGGCCAACGTCCTGACTTTC
clone_size: few
d_call: TRBD2
v_call: TRBV18
j_call: TRBJ2-6

cdr3_aa: CASSSKEKLFF
cdr3_nt: TGTGCCAGCAGCTCGAAAGAAAAACTGTTTTTT
clone_size: .
d_call: .
v_call: TRBV7-9
j_call: TRBJ1-4